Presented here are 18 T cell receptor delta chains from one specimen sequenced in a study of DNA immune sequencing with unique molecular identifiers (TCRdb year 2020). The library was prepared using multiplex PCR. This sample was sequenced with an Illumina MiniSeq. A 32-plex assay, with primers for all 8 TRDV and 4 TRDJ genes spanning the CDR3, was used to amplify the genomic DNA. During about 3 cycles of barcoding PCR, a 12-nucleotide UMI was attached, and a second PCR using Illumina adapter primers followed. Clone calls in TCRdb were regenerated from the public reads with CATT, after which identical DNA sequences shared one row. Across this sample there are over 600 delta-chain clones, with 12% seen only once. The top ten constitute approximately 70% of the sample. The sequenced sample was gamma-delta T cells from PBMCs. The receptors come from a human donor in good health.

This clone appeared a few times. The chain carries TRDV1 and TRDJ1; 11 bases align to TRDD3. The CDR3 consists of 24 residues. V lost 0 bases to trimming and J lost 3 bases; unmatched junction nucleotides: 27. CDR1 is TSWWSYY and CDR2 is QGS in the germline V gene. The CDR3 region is CALGELSRPSYVRRWGIRADKLIF. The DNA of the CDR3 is TGTGCTCTTGGGGAACTTTCCCGGCCTTCCTACGTCCGTAGATGGGGGATACGCGCCGATAAACTCATCTTT.

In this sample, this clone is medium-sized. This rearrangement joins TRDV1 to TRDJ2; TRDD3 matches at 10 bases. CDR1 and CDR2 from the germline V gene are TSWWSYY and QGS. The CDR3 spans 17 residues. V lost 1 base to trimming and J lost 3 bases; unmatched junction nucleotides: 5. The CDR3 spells CALGEPGDTRMTAQLFF. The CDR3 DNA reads TGTGCTCTTGGGGAACCGGGGGATACGCGGATGACAGCACAACTCTTCTTT.

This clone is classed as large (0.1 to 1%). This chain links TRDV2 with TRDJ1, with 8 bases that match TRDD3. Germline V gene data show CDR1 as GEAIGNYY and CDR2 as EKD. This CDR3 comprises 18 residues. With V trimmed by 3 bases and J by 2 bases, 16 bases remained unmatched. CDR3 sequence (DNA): TGTGCCTGTGACGCCTTAACTGGGGGTCCCGCATGGACCGATAAACTCATCTTT. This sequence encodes CACDALTGGPAWTDKLIF.

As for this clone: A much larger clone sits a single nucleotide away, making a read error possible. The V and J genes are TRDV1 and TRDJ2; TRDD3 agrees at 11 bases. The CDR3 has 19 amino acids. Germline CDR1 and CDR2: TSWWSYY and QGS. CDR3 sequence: CALGLGLRSGGYVTARLFF. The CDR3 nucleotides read TGTGCTCTTGGGTTAGGCCTTCGTAGTGGGGGATACGTGACAGCACGACTCTTCTTT.

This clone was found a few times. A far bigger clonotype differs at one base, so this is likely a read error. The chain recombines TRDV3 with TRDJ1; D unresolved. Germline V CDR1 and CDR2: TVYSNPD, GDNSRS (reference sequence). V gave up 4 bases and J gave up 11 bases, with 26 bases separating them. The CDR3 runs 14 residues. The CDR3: CASRHPSFAQGLIF. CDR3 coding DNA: TGTGCCTCCAGGCACCCCAGCTTCGCCCAGGGGCTCATCTTT.

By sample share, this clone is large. The CDR3 nucleotides are TGTGCCTGTGACACCGTGGGGGGTGATAAACTCATCTTT. Its translation: CACDTVGGDKLIF. The chain combines TRDV2 with TRDJ1; the D gene is possibly TRDD3 (6 bases). The CDR3 is made up of 13 amino acids. CDR1 GEAIGNYY and CDR2 EKD come from the germline V gene. Trimming cost V 0 bases and J 5 bases, with 9 bases left between them.

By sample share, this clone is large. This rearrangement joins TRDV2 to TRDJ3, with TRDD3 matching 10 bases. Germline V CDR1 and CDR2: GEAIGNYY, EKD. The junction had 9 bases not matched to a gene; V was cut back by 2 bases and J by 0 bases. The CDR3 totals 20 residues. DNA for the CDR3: TGTGCCTGTGACAAGCTGGGGGATAGTAGGAACTCCTGGGACACCCGACAGATGTTTTTC. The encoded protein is CACDKLGDSRNSWDTRQMFF.

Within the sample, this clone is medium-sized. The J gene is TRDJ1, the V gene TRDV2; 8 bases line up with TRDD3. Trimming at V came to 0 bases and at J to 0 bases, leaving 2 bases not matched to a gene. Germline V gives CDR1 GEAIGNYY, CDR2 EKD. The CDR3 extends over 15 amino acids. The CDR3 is CACDTVGGYTDKLIF. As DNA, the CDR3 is TGTGCCTGTGACACCGTTGGGGGATACACCGATAAACTCATCTTT.

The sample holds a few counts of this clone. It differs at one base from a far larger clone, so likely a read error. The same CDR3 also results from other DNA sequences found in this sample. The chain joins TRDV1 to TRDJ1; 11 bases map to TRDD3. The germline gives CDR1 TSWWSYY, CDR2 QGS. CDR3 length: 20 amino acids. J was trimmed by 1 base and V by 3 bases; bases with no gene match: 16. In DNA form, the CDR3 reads TGTGCTCTTGGGGACGATTCCCTCGGATGGGGGATACGTGTCACCGATAAACTCATCTTT. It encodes CALGDDSLGWGIRVTDKLIF.

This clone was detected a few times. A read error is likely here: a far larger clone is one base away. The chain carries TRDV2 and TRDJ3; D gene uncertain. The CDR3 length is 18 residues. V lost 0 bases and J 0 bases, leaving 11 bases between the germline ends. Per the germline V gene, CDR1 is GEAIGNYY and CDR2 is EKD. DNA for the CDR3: TGTGCCTGTGACACCGCCTGGATCTCCTCCTGGGACACCCGACAGATGTTTTTC. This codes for CACDTAWISSWDTRQMFF.

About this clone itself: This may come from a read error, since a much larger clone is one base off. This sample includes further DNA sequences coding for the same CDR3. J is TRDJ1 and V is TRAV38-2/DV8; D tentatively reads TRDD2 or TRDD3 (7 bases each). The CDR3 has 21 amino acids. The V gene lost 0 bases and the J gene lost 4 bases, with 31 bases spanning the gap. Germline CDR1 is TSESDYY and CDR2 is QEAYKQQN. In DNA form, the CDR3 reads TGTGCTTATAGGAGCGCGTCCCCTTCCTTACAATATGGGGGACCTGGCGATAAACTCATCTTT. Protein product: CAYRSASPSLQYGGPGDKLIF.

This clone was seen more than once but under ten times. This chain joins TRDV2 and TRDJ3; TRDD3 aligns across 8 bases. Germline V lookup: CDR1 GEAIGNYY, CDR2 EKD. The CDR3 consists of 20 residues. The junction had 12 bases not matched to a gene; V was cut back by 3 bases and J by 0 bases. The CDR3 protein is CACDAITGGNSSWDTRQMFF. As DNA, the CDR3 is TGTGCCTGTGACGCTATTACTGGGGGGAATAGCTCCTGGGACACCCGACAGATGTTTTTC.

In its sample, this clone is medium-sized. The CDR3 sequence is CAFTGGYSWDTRQMFF. The CDR3 DNA reads as TGTGCCTTTACTGGGGGATACTCCTGGGACACCCGACAGATGTTTTTC. The rearrangement joins TRDV3 to TRDJ3; TRDD3 matches 10 bases. This CDR3 is 16 amino acids long. With V trimmed by 1 base and J by 0 bases, 0 bases remained unmatched. Germline CDR1 is TVYSNPD and CDR2 is GDNSRS (reference sequence).

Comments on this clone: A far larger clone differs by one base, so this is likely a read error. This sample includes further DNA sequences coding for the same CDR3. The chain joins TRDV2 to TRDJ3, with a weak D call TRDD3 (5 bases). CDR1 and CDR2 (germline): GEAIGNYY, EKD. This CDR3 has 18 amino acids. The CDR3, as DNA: TGTGCCTGTGACACCGCCGGGATCTCCTCCTGGGACACCAGACAGATGTTTTTC. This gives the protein CACDTAGISSWDTRQMFF.

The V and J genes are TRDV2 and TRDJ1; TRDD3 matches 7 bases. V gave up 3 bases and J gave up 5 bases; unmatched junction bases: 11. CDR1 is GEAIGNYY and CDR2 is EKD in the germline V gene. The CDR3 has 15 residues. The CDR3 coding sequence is TGTGCCTGTGACTCATTACTGGGGAAGGGAGATAAACTCATCTTT. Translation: CACDSLLGKGDKLIF.

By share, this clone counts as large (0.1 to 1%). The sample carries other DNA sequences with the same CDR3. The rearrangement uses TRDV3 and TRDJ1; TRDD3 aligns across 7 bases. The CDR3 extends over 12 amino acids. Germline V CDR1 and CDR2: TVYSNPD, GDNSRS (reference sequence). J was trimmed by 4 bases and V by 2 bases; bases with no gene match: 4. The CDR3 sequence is CAFAGYRDKLIF. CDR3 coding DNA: TGTGCCTTTGCGGGATACCGCGATAAACTCATCTTT.

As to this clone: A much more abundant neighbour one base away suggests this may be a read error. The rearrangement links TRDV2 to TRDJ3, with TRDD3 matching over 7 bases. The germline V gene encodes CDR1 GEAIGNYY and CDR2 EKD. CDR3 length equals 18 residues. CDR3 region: CACDTVGGGSRDTRQMFF. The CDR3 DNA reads TGTGCCTGTGACACCGTTGGGGGAGGCTCCAGGGACACCCGACAGATGTTTTTC.

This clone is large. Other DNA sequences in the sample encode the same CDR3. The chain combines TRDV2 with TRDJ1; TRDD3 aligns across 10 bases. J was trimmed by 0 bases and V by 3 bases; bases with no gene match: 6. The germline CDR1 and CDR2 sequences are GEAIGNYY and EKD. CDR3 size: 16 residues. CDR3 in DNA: TGTGCCTGTGACCCACTGGGGGATCCGTACACCGATAAACTCATCTTT. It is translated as CACDPLGDPYTDKLIF.